The present TCR beta chain was sequenced within a study of PD-1 blockade in classical Hodgkin lymphoma. Study-wide points: The repertoire differences lack a defined cause, possibly disease activity or prior therapy. Newly diagnosed patients reportedly had lower baseline TCR diversity than healthy donors. Some patients began nivolumab under 1 year after ASCT. These patients were excluded from later analyses. Unlike CD8+ TCR diversity, which did not rise significantly by C4D1, CD4+ TCR diversity did.

This clone has a handful of counts. The antigen remains unidentified. Generated by immunoSEQ multiplex PCR, the TCRdb table keeps only in-frame clones and is missing some. The sample holds 20,000 or so clones, roughly 90% seen once. Regarding time point: cycle 4 day 1 (C4D1), after more than 5 weeks of nivolumab. Brentuximab vedotin exposure varied among the patients, all of whom had relapsed after autologous stem cell transplantation. This CDR3 contains 15 residues. Between the trimmed V and J ends, which lost 4 bases and 3 bases, there was a span of 14 bases. Germline CDR1 reads SGDLS; CDR2 reads YYNGEE.

The clonotype comes from a human donor with classical Hodgkin lymphoma. The rearrangement uses TRBV9 and TRBJ2-4; weak D call: TRBD1 (6 bases). The sequences come from peripheral blood mononuclear cells (PBMCs), collected before the fourth cycle of nivolumab. The CDR3 protein is CASSPRPGVKNIQYF. CDR3 nucleotides: TGTGCCAGCAGCCCGAGGCCAGGGGTCAAAAACATTCAGTACTTC.